These 23 T cell receptor beta chains came from one sample sequenced in a study of shared clonotypes between healthy human individuals (TCRdb year 2020). The library came from the immunoSEQ multiplex PCR assay. This immuneACCESS table, as held by TCRdb, lists in-frame sequences with V and J called but not all clones. Of the missing ones, under half trace to an unresolved V gene in checked studies; the others have no known cause. The sample includes over 400,000 clones, with about 96% observed a single time. Nearly 0.065% of the sample rests with the top ten. Input material: naive CD4+ T cells sorted from blood. The cell subset or site label corresponds to: CD45RA+ positively selected. Source of these receptors: a woman under 40 in good health.

V is TRBV21-1 and J is TRBJ2-7; the table gives TRBD1 as D, unverified against the DNA. TRBV21-1 is a known pseudogene. The CDR3 has 14 amino acids. In nucleotides, the CDR3 is TGTGCCAGCATCCCGACAAGGCTAACCTACGAGCAGTACTTC. Protein sequence: CASIPTRLTYEQYF.

This sequence joins TRBV2 and TRBJ2-4; no firm D call. The CDR3 has 14 amino acids. Germline V CDR1 and CDR2: SNHLY, FYNNEI. V was clipped by 4 bases and J by 0 bases, with 7 bases between them. The CDR3 spells CASSVSLAKNIQYF. The CDR3 bases are TGTGCCAGCAGTGTCAGCCTAGCCAAAAACATTCAGTACTTC. Drawing the rest from reference TRBV2 and TRBJ2-4, the complete variable domain is EPEVTQTPSHQVTQMGQEVILRCVPISNHLYFYWYRQILGQKVEFLVSFYNNEISEKSEIFDDQFSVERPDGSNFTLKIRSTKLEDSAMYFCASSVSLAKNIQYFGAGTRLSVL.

V and J are TRBV6-1 and TRBJ2-2, with TRBD1 as a possible D gene (6 bases). Per the germline V gene, CDR1 is MNHNS and CDR2 is SASEGT. The CDR3 spans 14 residues. V shed 7 bases and J shed 7 bases, with 16 bases lying between them. CDR3 DNA sequence: TGTGCCAGCACCACCCGGGTAGGGGGCGGGGAGCTGTTTTTT. It yields the protein CASTTRVGGGELFF.

This chain connects TRBV6-5 to TRBJ2-5, with 7 bases fitting TRBD2. The CDR3 sequence is 15 residues long. Looked up from germline, CDR1 is MNHEY and CDR2 is SVGAGI. J was trimmed by 2 bases and V by 0 bases; bases with no gene match: 3. In DNA form, the CDR3 reads TGTGCCAGCAGTTACTCGGCTAGCGGACAAGAGACCCAGTACTTC. Protein product: CASSYSASGQETQYF.

The V gene is TRBV19, the J gene TRBJ2-3; 7 nucleotides align to TRBD2. The CDR3 consists of 16 residues. The V and J ends lost 1 base and 7 bases, in that order; junction bases with no gene match: 11. CDR1 is LNHDA and CDR2 is SQIVND in the germline V gene (reference sequence). The CDR3 spells CASSIGGSGIGHTQYF. CDR3 bases: TGTGCCAGTAGTATAGGGGGAAGCGGGATTGGGCATACGCAGTATTTT.

The rearrangement links TRBV11-2 to TRBJ2-7, with TRBD2 matching over 10 bases. The ends lost 4 bases at V and 3 bases at J; junction bases unmatched: 12. The germline V gene has CDR1 SGHAT and CDR2 FQNNGV. CDR3 length: 17 amino acids. CDR3: CASSSPRSGRAYYEQYF. For the CDR3, the DNA is TGTGCCAGCAGCTCCCCCAGAAGCGGGAGGGCATACTACGAGCAGTACTTC.

For the CDR3, the DNA is TGTGCCAGCAGTTTACAGAGTGACACTGAAGCTTTCTTT. Translated: CASSLQSDTEAFF. This chain connects TRBV28 to TRBJ1-1, with D hard to call. V was cut by 2 bases and J by 3 bases, with 7 bases left in between. This CDR3 contains 13 residues. Germline CDR1 reads MDHEN; CDR2 reads SYDVKM.

The rearrangement joins TRBV19 to TRBJ1-1; no clear D. V dropped 3 bases and J dropped 5 bases, with 10 bases sitting between them. Germline loops: CDR1 LNHDA, CDR2 SQIVND (reference sequence). The CDR3 totals 13 residues. CDR3 in amino acids: CASSIHRSTEAFF. The DNA for the CDR3 is TGTGCCAGTAGTATCCACAGAAGTACTGAAGCTTTCTTT.

This chain connects TRBV18 to TRBJ2-1; 10 bases map to TRBD2. The CDR3 extends over 15 amino acids. CDR1 is KGHSH, CDR2 LQKENI, per germline. Germline trimming cut 2 bases from V and 8 bases from J; bases unmatched to any gene: 6. This CDR3 is CASSPGLAEVDEQFF. The CDR3 DNA sequence: TGTGCCAGCTCACCAGGACTAGCGGAGGTTGATGAGCAGTTCTTC.

Comment on this clone: This specimen includes other DNA sequences encoding the same CDR3. The chain uses TRBV5-1 and TRBJ1-4, with D hard to call. V was clipped by 4 bases and J by 0 bases, with 7 bases between them. Germline lookup yields CDR1 SGHRS and CDR2 YFSETQ. CDR3 length: 14 amino acids. CDR3 region: CASSLLATNEKLFF. The CDR3, as DNA: TGCGCCAGCAGCCTCCTTGCAACTAATGAAAAACTGTTTTTT.

The V and J genes are TRBV5-1 and TRBJ2-3, with 9 bases aligning to TRBD2. V lost 0 bases and J lost 0; bases outside the gene matches: 14. CDR1 is SGHRS and CDR2 is YFSETQ in the germline V gene. CDR3 length equals 20 residues. The CDR3 loop is CASSLAFSGSGGTSTDTQYF. DNA for the CDR3: TGCGCCAGCAGCTTGGCCTTTAGCGGGAGCGGGGGAACTAGCACAGATACGCAGTATTTT.

The chain has TRBV7-9 and TRBJ1-2, with 7 bases that match TRBD1. The CDR3 has 17 amino acids. Germline V CDR1 and CDR2: SEHNR, FQNEAQ (reference sequence). V was pared by 0 bases and J by 3 bases, with 10 bases of the junction left unmatched. Written as DNA, the CDR3 is TGTGCCAGCAGCTTAGCTGGTTGGTCAGGGGGGTACTATGGCTACACCTTC. Translating gives CASSLAGWSGGYYGYTF. The whole variable domain, filled in from reference TRBV7-9 and TRBJ1-2, reads DTGVSQNPRHKITKRGQNVTFRCDPISEHNRLYWYRQTLGQGPEFLTYFQNEAQLEKSRLLSDRFSAERPKGSFSTLEIQRTEQGDSAMYLCASSLAGWSGGYYGYTFGSGTRLTVV.

This chain links TRBV5-6 with TRBJ2-1; maybe TRBD2 (6 bases). Trimming took 1 base from V and 2 from J, leaving 13 bases between them. The CDR3 spans 16 residues. CDR1 and CDR2 from the germline V gene are SGHDT and YYEEEE. The DNA for the CDR3 is TGTGCCAGCAGCTTGTTCTGGGGGAGGACCTACAATGAGCAGTTCTTC. Protein sequence: CASSLFWGRTYNEQFF.

The chain combines TRBV28 with TRBJ2-5; D is possibly TRBD2 (5 bases). The CDR3 runs 11 residues. V dropped 6 bases and J dropped 11 bases, with 13 bases sitting between them. Germline CDR1 MDHEN, CDR2 SYDVKM. Written as DNA, the CDR3 is TGTGCCAGCAGCTGGACTTGGGGTCAGTACTTC. This codes for CASSWTWGQYF.

The V gene is TRBV5-1, the J gene TRBJ2-7; 8 bases are shared with TRBD2. CDR1 is SGHRS, CDR2 YFSETQ, per germline. CDR3 length: 16 amino acids. The trim removed 0 bases at V and 4 bases at J, leaving 9 bases unmatched. CDR3 DNA: TGCGCCAGCAGCTTGGATCGGGCTAGCGGGCGGTACGAGCAGTACTTC. The encoded protein is CASSLDRASGRYEQYF.

J is TRBJ2-7 and V is TRBV2, with TRBD1 as a possible D gene (5 bases). From germline, CDR1 is SNHLY and CDR2 FYNNEI. The CDR3 contains 14 residues. Trimming left V 7 bases short and J 0 bases short, with 13 bases between. The CDR3, as DNA: TGTGCCAGCACCCCTGACAGATACTCCTACGAGCAGTACTTC. It encodes CASTPDRYSYEQYF. Filled out from reference TRBV2 and TRBJ2-7, the complete variable domain reads EPEVTQTPSHQVTQMGQEVILRCVPISNHLYFYWYRQILGQKVEFLVSFYNNEISEKSEIFDDQFSVERPDGSNFTLKIRSTKLEDSAMYFCASTPDRYSYEQYFGPGTRLTVT.

The rearrangement joins TRBV2 to TRBJ2-3, with 7 bases lining up with TRBD1. Germline CDR1 SNHLY, CDR2 FYNNEI. The V gene end was trimmed by 6 bases and the J gene end by 4 bases; junction bases not matched to a gene: 7. The CDR3 is 14 amino acids. DNA of the CDR3: TGTGCCAGCAGCCCGGGACAGCTCCCAGATACGCAGTATTTT. This translates into CASSPGQLPDTQYF.

This CDR3 reads CSVDPQVNTEAFF. CDR3 in DNA: TGCAGCGTTGATCCACAGGTGAACACTGAAGCTTTCTTT. J is TRBJ1-1 and V is TRBV29-1, with D perhaps TRBD1 (5 bases). The length of the CDR3 is 13 residues. With 3 bases removed from V and 0 bases from J, the gap between germline ends came to 8 bases. Per germline, CDR1 SQVTM and CDR2 ANQGSEA.

V is TRBV4-2 and J is TRBJ2-1, with D possibly matching TRBD2 (5 bases). Germline values: CDR1 LGHNA, CDR2 YNFKEQ. The CDR3 totals 15 residues. Between the trimmed V and J ends, which lost 3 bases and 4 bases, there was a span of 13 bases. CDR3 in amino acids: CASSQTLALYNEQFF. CDR3 DNA: TGTGCCAGCAGCCAGACGCTAGCACTTTACAATGAGCAGTTCTTC.

The chain carries TRBV4-1 and TRBJ1-5, with TRBD1 identical over 8 bases. The trim removed 0 bases at V and 6 bases at J, leaving 10 bases unmatched. The CDR3 loop spans 17 amino acids. Per the germline V gene, CDR1 is MGHRA and CDR2 is YSYEKL. DNA for the CDR3: TGCGCCAGCAGCCAAGAACTCCAGGGGGCGATGGGTCAGCCCCAGCATTTT. As protein: CASSQELQGAMGQPQHF.

This sequence joins TRBV7-9 and TRBJ2-7; 8 positions match TRBD1. The V segment lost 2 bases and the J segment 4 bases; nucleotides outside the gene matches: 16. The CDR3 is 18 amino acids. Germline CDR1 is SEHNR and CDR2 is FQNEAQ (reference sequence). In DNA, the CDR3 is TGTGCCAGCAGCTTAACCGCCGCAGACAGGGGTTTTTCATACGAGCAGTACTTC. This gives the protein CASSLTAADRGFSYEQYF.

V usage is TRBV5-1 and J usage is TRBJ2-7, with TRBD1 as a possible D gene (6 bases). The CDR3 covers 14 residues. Trimming took off 4 bases at V and 0 bases at J, with 11 bases between the two ends. In germline, CDR1 is SGHRS, CDR2 YFSETQ. CDR3 region: CASSPRDTSYEQYF. The CDR3, as DNA: TGCGCCAGCAGCCCGAGGGACACCTCCTACGAGCAGTACTTC.

The chain is built from TRBV4-2 and TRBJ1-3; 8 bases agree with TRBD1. Per germline, CDR1 LGHNA and CDR2 YNFKEQ. Trimming cost V 4 bases and J 4 bases; bases outside gene matches: 9. CDR3 length: 16 amino acids. The CDR3 protein is CASSRRGQDDGNTIYF. CDR3 sequence (DNA): TGTGCCAGCAGCCGCCGGGGACAGGATGACGGAAACACCATATATTTT.